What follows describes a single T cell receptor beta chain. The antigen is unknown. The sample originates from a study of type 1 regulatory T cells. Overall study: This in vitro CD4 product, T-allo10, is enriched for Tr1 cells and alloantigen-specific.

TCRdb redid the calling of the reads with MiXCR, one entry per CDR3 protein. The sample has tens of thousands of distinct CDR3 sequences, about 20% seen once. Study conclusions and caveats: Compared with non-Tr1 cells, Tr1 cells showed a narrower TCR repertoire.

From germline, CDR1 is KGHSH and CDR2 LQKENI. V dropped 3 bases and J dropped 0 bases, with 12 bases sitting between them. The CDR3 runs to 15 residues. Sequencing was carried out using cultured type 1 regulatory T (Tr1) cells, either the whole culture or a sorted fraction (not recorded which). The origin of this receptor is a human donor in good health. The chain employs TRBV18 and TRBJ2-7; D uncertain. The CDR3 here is CASSPRQESSYEQYF. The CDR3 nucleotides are TGTGCCAGCTCACCGAGGCAGGAGAGCTCCTACGAGCAGTACTTC.